These T cell receptor beta chains were read from a single sample in a study of Ad26.COV2.S vaccination and SARS-CoV-2 variants. Here immunoSEQ multiplex PCR was the method, and the copy in TCRdb shows in-frame clones only, minus some. The sample lists about 350,000 clones; less than 90% were seen once. This specimen consisted of peripheral blood, obtained in a trial of Ad26.COV2.S vaccine versus placebo. These receptors all stem from a person between 18 and 59 years old who received the Ad26.COV2.S COVID-19 vaccine or a placebo. Each CDR3 is given with its conserved first and last residue. The D gene is left open where the match is weak. Rows may omit the clone size; those that give it use once, few, many or a size class.

D: -
V: TRBV25-1
J: TRBJ1-4
size: -
CDR3: CASSEYLGVNEKLFF
DNA: TGTGCCAGCAGTGAATATTTAGGGGTTAATGAAAAACTGTTTTTT

D: -
V: TRBV10-3
J: TRBJ1-6
size: few
CDR3: CAIRGEFNSPLHF
DNA: TGTGCCATCAGAGGGGAGTTTAATTCACCCCTCCACTTT

D: -
V: TRBV9
J: TRBJ1-3
size: -
CDR3: CASSVRSSGNTIYF
DNA: TGTGCCAGCAGCGTGAGGAGCTCTGGAAACACCATATATTTT

D: -
V: TRBV5-1
J: TRBJ2-1
size: -
CDR3: CASSLDGKGLLNEQFF
DNA: TGCGCCAGCAGCTTGGATGGGAAGGGGTTGCTCAATGAGCAGTTCTTC

D: -
V: TRBV10-1
J: TRBJ2-3
size: once
CDR3: CASSESTDTQYF
DNA: TGCGCCAGCAGTGAGTCGACAGATACGCAGTATTTT

D: TRBD1
V: TRBV5-5
J: TRBJ1-2
size: -
CDR3: CASSRQTGNKGYTF
DNA: TGTGCCAGCAGCAGACAGACAGGGAACAAAGGCTACACCTTC

D: -
V: TRBV7-9
J: TRBJ1-1
size: -
CDR3: CASSLGPSNTEAFF
DNA: TGTGCCAGCAGCCTCGGACCGTCCAACACTGAAGCTTTCTTT

D: TRBD1
V: TRBV11-2
J: TRBJ2-1
size: -
CDR3: CASSAWDRGDYNEQFF
DNA: TGTGCCAGCAGCGCATGGGACAGGGGGGACTACAATGAGCAGTTCTTC

D: TRBD1
V: TRBV14
J: TRBJ1-4
size: few
CDR3: CASSPTTGAQEKLFF
DNA: TGTGCCAGCAGCCCCACAACAGGGGCGCAGGAAAAACTGTTTTTT

D: -
V: TRBV9
J: TRBJ1-1
size: once
CDR3: CASSPGGLNTEAFF
DNA: TGTGCCAGCAGCCCTGGGGGGTTGAACACTGAAGCTTTCTTT

D: -
V: TRBV15
J: TRBJ1-2
size: -
CDR3: CATSPKPLGEGYTF
DNA: TGTGCCACCAGCCCTAAACCTTTAGGGGAAGGCTACACCTTC

D: -
V: TRBV6-5
J: TRBJ1-5
size: -
CDR3: CASSYSRNSNQPQHF
DNA: TGTGCCAGCAGTTACTCGAGGAATAGCAATCAGCCCCAGCATTTT

D: -
V: TRBV7-6
J: TRBJ2-5
size: -
CDR3: CASSSETGANSQETQYF
DNA: TGTGCCAGCAGCTCCGAAACCGGGGCCAACTCTCAAGAGACCCAGTACTTC

D: -
V: TRBV6-2/TRBV6-3
J: TRBJ1-2
size: -
CDR3: CASSEPRGNGYTF
DNA: TGTGCCAGCAGCGAACCGCGGGGTAATGGCTACACCTTC

D: -
V: TRBV2
J: TRBJ2-7
size: -
CDR3: CASSDWGRLAYEQYF
DNA: TGTGCCAGCAGTGACTGGGGAAGGTTAGCCTACGAGCAGTACTTC

D: -
V: TRBV3-1/TRBV3-2
J: TRBJ2-7
size: -
CDR3: CASSQAGDYEQYF
DNA: TGTGCCAGCAGCCAAGCGGGGGACTACGAGCAGTACTTC

D: -
V: TRBV5-1
J: TRBJ2-5
size: -
CDR3: CASSRDVGETQYF
DNA: TGCGCCAGCAGCCGAGATGTTGGGGAGACCCAGTACTTC

D: TRBD1
V: TRBV7-9
J: TRBJ1-2
size: -
CDR3: CAITGQGNGYTF
DNA: TGTGCCATTACGGGACAGGGGAACGGCTACACCTTC

D: -
V: TRBV28
J: TRBJ1-5
size: -
CDR3: CASSSTDNQPQHF
DNA: TGTGCCAGCAGTTCGACGGACAATCAGCCCCAGCATTTT

D: -
V: TRBV4-2
J: TRBJ1-5
size: -
CDR3: CASSQEGYSNQPQHF
DNA: TGTGCCAGCAGCCAAGAGGGATACAGCAATCAGCCCCAGCATTTT

D: -
V: TRBV27
J: TRBJ2-1
size: -
CDR3: CASSFVQTYNEQFF
DNA: TGTGCCAGCAGTTTTGTACAGACCTACAATGAGCAGTTCTTC

D: -
V: TRBV5-1
J: TRBJ1-1
size: once
CDR3: CASSFEGGNTEAFF
DNA: TGCGCCAGCAGCTTTGAGGGGGGAAACACTGAAGCTTTCTTT

D: -
V: TRBV3-1/TRBV3-2
J: TRBJ1-6
size: -
CDR3: CASSQGPPRSPLHF
DNA: TGTGCCAGCAGCCAAGGTCCCCCCCGATCACCCCTCCACTTT

D: TRBD1
V: TRBV4-1
J: TRBJ1-5
size: -
CDR3: CASSQGLQGGFNQPQHF
DNA: TGCGCCAGCAGCCAAGGGCTACAGGGGGGGTTCAATCAGCCCCAGCATTTT

D: -
V: TRBV27
J: TRBJ2-7
size: once
CDR3: CASSLSTLDQGPYEQYF
DNA: TGTGCCAGCAGTTTATCGACTCTGGACCAGGGACCCTACGAGCAGTACTTC

D: -
V: TRBV5-4
J: TRBJ1-2
size: -
CDR3: CASSGDTWEGYTF
DNA: TGTGCCAGCAGCGGCGATACGTGGGAGGGCTACACCTTC

D: -
V: TRBV28
J: TRBJ2-7
size: -
CDR3: CASSSRGASAYEQYF
DNA: TGTGCCAGCAGCTCACGCGGGGCATCCGCCTACGAGCAGTACTTC

D: TRBD2
V: TRBV28
J: TRBJ2-4
size: -
CDR3: CASSFPNAPGTSGTLAKNIQYF
DNA: TGTGCCAGCAGTTTCCCCAATGCCCCCGGGACTAGCGGGACATTAGCCAAAAACATTCAGTACTTC

D: -
V: TRBV6-1
J: TRBJ1-1
size: -
CDR3: CASSEDTWDTEAFF
DNA: TGTGCCAGCAGTGAGGACACGTGGGACACTGAAGCTTTCTTT

D: TRBD2
V: TRBV18
J: TRBJ2-3
size: -
CDR3: CASSPIGLAGTDTQYF
DNA: TGTGCCAGCTCACCCATAGGACTAGCGGGCACAGATACGCAGTATTTT

D: -
V: TRBV6-1
J: TRBJ1-2
size: -
CDR3: CASSEGTVGGYTF
DNA: TGTGCCAGCAGCGAAGGGACCGTCGGTGGCTACACCTTC

D: -
V: TRBV18
J: TRBJ1-3
size: -
CDR3: CASSPTQSSGNTIYF
DNA: TGTGCCAGCTCACCCACCCAGAGCTCTGGAAACACCATATATTTT

D: TRBD1
V: TRBV5-1
J: TRBJ1-1
size: once
CDR3: CASSLGGTDLTEAFF
DNA: TGCGCCAGCAGCTTGGGTGGGACAGACTTAACTGAAGCTTTCTTT

D: -
V: TRBV7-2
J: TRBJ1-6
size: -
CDR3: CASSPKTAPHSYNSPLHF
DNA: TGTGCCAGCAGCCCTAAGACAGCTCCACACTCCTATAATTCACCCCTCCACTTT

D: TRBD1
V: TRBV5-5
J: TRBJ2-7
size: few
CDR3: CASSLDRGPYEQYF
DNA: TGTGCCAGCAGCCTAGACAGGGGCCCCTACGAGCAGTACTTC

D: -
V: TRBV4-3
J: TRBJ2-3
size: -
CDR3: CASSLNTDTQYF
DNA: TGCGCCAGCAGCCTGAACACAGATACGCAGTATTTT

D: TRBD1
V: TRBV3-1/TRBV3-2
J: TRBJ2-7
size: once
CDR3: CASSRQGAIYEQYF
DNA: TGTGCCAGCAGCCGACAGGGGGCGATTTACGAGCAGTACTTC

D: -
V: TRBV28
J: TRBJ2-7
size: -
CDR3: CASNPGLGSSYEQYF
DNA: TGTGCCAGCAACCCGGGCCTCGGGAGCTCCTACGAGCAGTACTTC

D: TRBD2
V: TRBV3-1/TRBV3-2
J: TRBJ2-5
size: -
CDR3: CASSPAGTSGGPGQETQYF
DNA: TGTGCCAGCAGCCCGGCCGGGACTAGCGGGGGGCCGGGCCAAGAGACCCAGTACTTC

D: -
V: TRBV12-5
J: TRBJ2-5
size: -
CDR3: CASGLVYRRRWDKGTQYF
DNA: TGTGCTAGTGGTTTGGTATATAGGCGGAGGTGGGACAAGGGGACCCAGTACTTC

D: -
V: TRBV7-2
J: TRBJ2-3
size: -
CDR3: CASSFRVFARDTDTQYF
DNA: TGTGCCAGCAGCTTCCGAGTCTTTGCTCGCGACACAGATACGCAGTATTTT

D: TRBD1
V: TRBV27
J: TRBJ2-7
size: once
CDR3: CASSLRTGSSYEQYF
DNA: TGTGCCAGCAGTTTAAGGACAGGGAGCTCCTACGAGCAGTACTTC

D: -
V: TRBV28
J: TRBJ1-2
size: -
CDR3: CASSSGPYGYTF
DNA: TGTGCCAGCAGCTCCGGCCCCTATGGCTACACCTTC

D: -
V: TRBV9
J: TRBJ2-3
size: -
CDR3: CASSATDTQYF
DNA: TGTGCCAGCAGCGCAACAGATACGCAGTATTTT

D: TRBD2
V: TRBV5-1
J: TRBJ2-1
size: -
CDR3: CASGLAGENYNEQFF
DNA: TGCGCCAGCGGACTAGCGGGGGAAAACTACAATGAGCAGTTCTTC

D: TRBD1
V: TRBV9
J: TRBJ1-1
size: -
CDR3: CASSQGGGNTEAFF
DNA: TGTGCCAGCAGCCAAGGGGGCGGGAACACTGAAGCTTTCTTT

D: -
V: TRBV19
J: TRBJ2-2
size: -
CDR3: CASSLAPGGTGELFF
DNA: TGTGCCAGTAGTCTGGCTCCCGGCGGGACCGGGGAGCTGTTTTTT

D: -
V: TRBV9
J: TRBJ2-7
size: -
CDR3: CASSVVPESYEQYF
DNA: TGTGCCAGCAGCGTAGTTCCAGAGTCCTACGAGCAGTACTTC

D: TRBD2
V: TRBV7-2
J: TRBJ2-4
size: -
CDR3: CASSPRGLAEGKNIQYF
DNA: TGTGCCAGCAGCCCAAGGGGACTAGCGGAGGGAAAAAACATTCAGTACTTC

D: -
V: TRBV27
J: TRBJ2-5
size: -
CDR3: CASSPFGETQYF
DNA: TGTGCCAGCAGCCCCTTCGGGGAGACCCAGTACTTC

D: -
V: TRBV19
J: TRBJ2-1
size: -
CDR3: CASSMDSRSYNEQFF
DNA: TGTGCCAGTAGTATGGACTCGAGATCCTACAATGAGCAGTTCTTC

D: -
V: TRBV7-9
J: TRBJ1-2
size: -
CDR3: CASSLATTVGYGYTF
DNA: TGTGCCAGCAGCTTAGCGACAACAGTGGGGTATGGCTACACCTTC

D: -
V: TRBV29-1
J: TRBJ1-4
size: -
CDR3: CSVDSNEKLFF
DNA: TGCAGCGTAGACAGTAATGAAAAACTGTTTTTT